This passage covers 27 T cell receptor beta chains from one sample sequenced in a study of memory CD4+ T cells and cytomegalovirus serostatus. Single viable CD3+CD4+CD8-CD45RO+ cells were sorted as the memory CD4+ T cells. Measured with immunoSEQ multiplex PCR; TCRdb has only the in-frame clones, and not every one. The data show tens of thousands of clones, around four fifths seen once. Source material: memory CD4+ T cells from blood. Receptors originate from an adult in good health and CMV-seropositive.

This chain connects TRBV5-1 to TRBJ1-1, with a tentative D call TRBD1 (6 bases). Trimming left V 0 bases short and J 5 bases short, with 11 bases between. CDR1 is SGHRS and CDR2 is YFSETQ in the germline V gene. There are 14 residues in the CDR3. The CDR3 bases are TGCGCCAGCAGCTTGGGACAGGAGGCAACTGAAGCTTTCTTT. This codes for CASSLGQEATEAFF.

The CDR3 sequence is CASKTGNTGELFF. As DNA, the CDR3 is TGTGCCAGTAAGACCGGGAACACCGGGGAGCTGTTTTTT. J is TRBJ2-2 and V is TRBV19; no firm D call. In germline, CDR1 is LNHDA, CDR2 SQIVND (reference sequence). The CDR3 runs 13 residues. V was pared by 7 bases and J by 1 base, with 7 bases between.

The chain combines TRBV5-1 with TRBJ1-2; D remains unclear. Germline V gene sequence: CDR1 SGHRS, CDR2 YFSETQ. CDR3 length equals 13 residues. V shed 0 bases and J shed 9 bases, with 12 bases lying between them. CDR3 in DNA: TGCGCCAGCAGCTTGGGGCTTCGGGAGCGCTACACCTTC. This translates into CASSLGLRERYTF.

This clone was detected only once. The chain couples TRBV27 to TRBJ1-2, with D possibly being TRBD1 (6 bases). Germline CDR1 MNHEY, CDR2 SMNVEV (reference sequence). With 6 bases removed from V and 4 bases from J, the gap between germline ends came to 12 bases. The CDR3 sequence is 13 residues long. The CDR3 DNA reads as TGTGCCAGCAGCCCAGGGGAGGGCTATGGCTACACCTTC. Its translation is CASSPGEGYGYTF.

The chain links TRBV5-6 to TRBJ2-2; tentative D call: TRBD2 (7 bases). V was cut by 0 bases and J by 4 bases, with 13 bases left in between. The CDR3 contains 16 residues. CDR1 is SGHDT and CDR2 is YYEEEE in the germline V gene. The CDR3 DNA sequence: TGTGCCAGCAGCTTGGTCGGGGGGCCCCCCACCGGGGAGCTGTTTTTT. The encoded protein is CASSLVGGPPTGELFF.

This chain uses TRBV23-1 with TRBJ1-4; no reliable D call. TRBV23-1 is an ORF; its function is uncertain. V gave up 4 bases and J gave up 0 bases, with 18 bases separating them. CDR3 size: 18 residues. CDR3 protein: CASSPGLVRIATNEKLFF. Written as DNA, the CDR3 is TGCGCCAGCAGTCCCGGCCTTGTCAGGATCGCAACTAATGAAAAACTGTTTTTT.

The genes are TRBV7-6 and TRBJ2-1; the match to TRBD2 covers 9 bases. Germline CDR1 and CDR2: SGHVS and FNYEAQ. This CDR3 contains 16 residues. With 5 bases clipped from V and 2 bases from J, the junction kept 7 bases outside the gene matches. CDR3 nucleotide sequence: TGTGCCAGCAGCGATAGCGGGGGAAAGCCCTACAATGAGCAGTTCTTC. This translates into CASSDSGGKPYNEQFF.

The V gene is TRBV6-5, the J gene TRBJ1-4; D is possibly TRBD1 (6 bases). With 3 bases removed from V and 7 bases from J, the gap between germline ends came to 15 bases. The CDR3 is made up of 15 amino acids. Germline CDR1 MNHEY, CDR2 SVGAGI. CDR3 in amino acids: CASSYVPGAGEKLFF. In DNA form, the CDR3 reads TGTGCCAGCAGTTATGTTCCGGGGGCAGGTGAAAAACTGTTTTTT.

This clone has only a few counts. The chain has TRBV2 and TRBJ2-7, with D perhaps TRBD2 (5 bases). CDR1 is SNHLY, CDR2 FYNNEI, per germline. Deletions cut 4 bases from V and 3 bases from J, with 16 bases between. The CDR3 sequence is 15 residues long. The CDR3 here is CASSASNPKIYEQYF. CDR3 bases: TGTGCCAGCAGTGCTAGCAACCCGAAGATCTACGAGCAGTACTTC.

V is TRBV6-1 and J is TRBJ1-1, with unresolved D. This CDR3 contains 18 residues. Germline-derived CDR1 and CDR2 are MNHNS and SASEGT. The V gene lost 3 bases and the J gene lost 5 bases, with 25 bases spanning the gap. The CDR3 nucleotides read TGTGCCAGCAGTGAGATGCGGTGGGGAACCCATGAATTTACTGAAGCTTTCTTT. Protein: CASSEMRWGTHEFTEAFF.

The rearrangement joins TRBV5-4 to TRBJ1-1; tentative D call: TRBD1 (5 bases). This CDR3 has 13 residues. Trimming stripped 4 bases from V and 5 bases from J, with 12 bases between. Germline V CDR1 and CDR2: SGHNT, YYREEE (reference sequence). The chain's CDR3 is CASSRGRVTEAFF. The CDR3 bases are TGTGCCAGCAGCCGCGGCAGGGTTACTGAAGCTTTCTTT.

The chain links TRBV19 to TRBJ2-3; 10 bases are shared with TRBD2. The CDR3 is made up of 13 amino acids. CDR1 and CDR2 (germline): LNHDA, SQIVND (reference sequence). The J segment lost 1 base and the V segment lost 11 bases, leaving 3 bases of the junction unmatched. The chain's CDR3 is CAAGTSGTDTQYF. CDR3 sequence (DNA): TGTGCCGCGGGGACTAGCGGCACAGATACGCAGTATTTT.

This clone has just one count. The chain employs TRBV13 and TRBJ2-1, with unresolved D. Germline V gene sequence: CDR1 PRHDT, CDR2 FYEKMQ (reference sequence). The V gene lost 4 bases and the J gene lost 2 bases, with 0 bases spanning the gap. The CDR3 is 11 residues long. The CDR3 DNA is TGTGCCAGCAGCTCCTACAATGAGCAGTTCTTC. Amino acids: CASSSYNEQFF.

This sequence joins TRBV7-2 and TRBJ2-3, with 12 bases fitting TRBD2. The CDR3 is 17 amino acids. Losses at the gene ends were 5 bases for V and 2 bases for J; bases not matched to a gene: 8. Germline-derived CDR1 and CDR2 are SGHTA and FQGNSA. CDR3 region: CASSQRLAGDLTDTQYF. For the CDR3, the DNA is TGTGCCAGCAGCCAAAGACTAGCGGGGGACCTCACAGATACGCAGTATTTT.

The chain has TRBV5-4 and TRBJ2-7; TRBD2 might be the D (7 bases). V was pared by 4 bases and J by 1 base, with 12 bases between. This CDR3 has 14 residues. Germline V gene sequence: CDR1 SGHNT, CDR2 YYREEE (reference sequence). The CDR3 protein is CASSPGGRSYEQYF. DNA of the CDR3: TGTGCCAGCAGCCCGGGGGGCAGGTCCTACGAGCAGTACTTC.

The chain couples TRBV5-1 to TRBJ1-6; no clear D. The CDR3 extends over 14 amino acids. V was cut by 2 bases and J by 10 bases, with 13 bases left in between. The germline V gene has CDR1 SGHRS and CDR2 YFSETQ. The CDR3 sequence is CASSFSDNLSPLHF. CDR3 bases: TGCGCCAGCAGCTTCTCAGATAACCTCTCACCCCTCCACTTT.

The rearrangement uses TRBV14 and TRBJ2-3, with 7 bases that match TRBD1. Germline assignment: CDR1 SGHDN and CDR2 FVKESK. V lost 4 bases to trimming and J lost 1 base; unmatched junction nucleotides: 2. This CDR3 has 14 amino acids. This chain's CDR3 is CASSRDRGTDTQYF. In DNA form, the CDR3 reads TGTGCCAGCAGCCGCGACAGGGGCACAGATACGCAGTATTTT.

The gene calls are TRBV5-1 and TRBJ2-3, with D perhaps TRBD1 (5 bases). The CDR3 contains 15 residues. Trimming cost V 1 base and J 5 bases, with 14 bases left between them. Germline-derived CDR1 and CDR2 are SGHRS and YFSETQ. The CDR3 region has the DNA TGCGCCAGCAGCTTGTCAGGGAATTGGGAAGATACGCAGTATTTT. Translating gives CASSLSGNWEDTQYF. The full variable domain, with the rest looked up from reference TRBV5-1 and TRBJ2-3, is KAGVTQTPRYLIKTRGQQVTLSCSPISGHRSVSWYQQTPGQGLQFLFEYFSETQRNKGNFPGRFSGRQFSNSRSEMNVSTLELGDSALYLCASSLSGNWEDTQYFGPGTRLTVL.

This clone has just a few counts. The V call is TRBV5-6, the J call TRBJ2-5; D may be TRBD1 or TRBD2 (6 bases each). Germline loops: CDR1 SGHDT, CDR2 YYEEEE. V was clipped by 3 bases and J by 3 bases, with 18 bases between them. CDR3 length: 16 amino acids. The CDR3 DNA is TGTGCCAGCAGCTGGAGGGGGGTGGAGACCAAAGAGACCCAGTACTTC. Its protein product is CASSWRGVETKETQYF.

This clone was observed a few times. V and J are TRBV2 and TRBJ1-2; a weak D match, TRBD1 (5 bases). The V end lost 4 bases, the J end lost 4 bases, and 13 bases lay between the germline ends. The CDR3 extends over 14 amino acids. Germline assignment: CDR1 SNHLY and CDR2 FYNNEI. The CDR3: CASSVASGSYGYTF. CDR3 nucleotides: TGTGCCAGCAGTGTCGCTTCAGGGAGCTATGGCTACACCTTC.

This sequence joins TRBV5-1 and TRBJ2-5, with 11 bases that match TRBD1. Germline V gene sequence: CDR1 SGHRS, CDR2 YFSETQ. The length of the CDR3 is 15 residues. V lost 2 bases and J lost 5; bases outside the gene matches: 5. CDR3 sequence (DNA): TGCGCCAGCAGCTTTGACGGGGACAGGGGGGAGACCCAGTACTTC. It codes for CASSFDGDRGETQYF.

The gene calls are TRBV15 and TRBJ2-5; D not certain. The V gene lost 0 bases and the J gene lost 0 bases, with 8 bases spanning the gap. Germline CDR1 LNHNV, CDR2 YYDKDF (reference sequence). The CDR3 extends over 15 amino acids. The CDR3, as DNA: TGTGCCACCAGCAGAGATCTAACGTACCAAGAGACCCAGTACTTC. This gives the protein CATSRDLTYQETQYF.

The chain is built from TRBV28 and TRBJ2-7; TRBD1 matches 9 bases. The CDR3 is made up of 14 amino acids. Germline V gene sequence: CDR1 MDHEN, CDR2 SYDVKM. Trimming took 8 bases from V and 5 from J; bases not matched to a gene: 10. CDR3 in amino acids: CASLGRDRAHEQYF. The CDR3 region has the DNA TGTGCCAGCCTGGGCCGGGACAGGGCCCACGAGCAGTACTTC.

Written as DNA, the CDR3 is TGTGCCAGCGCTTATCCCTCAAATACGCAGTATTTT. As protein: CASAYPSNTQYF. The chain couples TRBV7-2 to TRBJ2-3, with no clear D. The CDR3 totals 12 residues. Germline loops: CDR1 SGHTA, CDR2 FQGNSA. Trimming left V 8 bases short and J 7 bases short, with 13 bases between.

The chain has TRBV7-9 and TRBJ2-1, with a weak D call TRBD1 (6 bases). This CDR3 has 13 amino acids. In germline, CDR1 is SEHNR, CDR2 FQNEAQ (reference sequence). The V end lost 0 bases, the J end lost 9 bases, and 9 bases lay between the germline ends. For the CDR3, the DNA is TGTGCCAGCAGCTTAGCGGGGGCTAGTGAGCAGTTCTTC. This encodes CASSLAGASEQFF.

The V call is TRBV7-6, the J call TRBJ1-3, with TRBD1 as a possible D gene (5 bases). The length of the CDR3 is 16 residues. V was pared by 5 bases and J by 0 bases, with 14 bases between. Germline-derived CDR1 and CDR2 are SGHVS and FNYEAQ. CDR3 DNA: TGTGCCAGCAGCCCGTCGACAGCCCGCTCTGGAAACACCATATATTTT. Protein sequence: CASSPSTARSGNTIYF.

CDR3 region: CASSSGTGVTGELFF. The CDR3 nucleotides are TGTGCCAGCAGCTCAGGGACAGGGGTTACCGGGGAGCTGTTTTTT. The rearrangement links TRBV5-6 to TRBJ2-2, with 10 positions matching TRBD1. Trimming at V came to 3 bases and at J to 5 bases, leaving 4 bases not matched to a gene. CDR1 is SGHDT and CDR2 is YYEEEE in the germline V gene. The length of the CDR3 is 15 residues.